This T cell receptor (beta chain) was recovered during a study of cytomegalovirus exposure and HLA in healthy donors (dated by TCRdb to 2017 to 2019). In the study overall: An earlier analysis of around 600 of the donors reported about 290 Gb of sequence data and 120 million or so unique TCR beta sequences from 150 million to 200 million T cells. An early release that covered about 600 HLA-typed donors contained about 300 gigabases of sequencing data and about 84 million unique TCR sequences. Among the 398 genotyped donors, about 83% belonged to the genetic ancestry cluster associated with self-reported Caucasian donors. The aim of the study was to test whether cataloging public T cell receptors could identify signatures of past pathogen exposure. Using immunosequencing, the study profiled T cell repertoires from fewer than 700 subjects and related those repertoires to cytomegalovirus serostatus. A separate validation cohort of 100 to 150 different subjects was used in addition to the approximately 670-subject first cohort. To predict cytomegalovirus infection status, the study brought together high-throughput TCR immunosequencing, statistical association of individual TCRs with disease status, and machine learning. To study patterns of TCR occurrence, a later analysis re-analyzed previously published TCR beta repertoires from 650 to 750 donors and added high-resolution HLA genotyping. Rather than drawing on any new phenotypic data, the later analysis identified candidate immune exposures from TCR beta sequences and the way those sequences occurred across donors. An earlier analysis of around 540 of the donors applied high-throughput TCR beta sequencing to assess whether each TCR beta V gene segment acted as functional or pseudogenic. Donor age, sex, ethnicity and CMV serostatus were compiled alongside the repertoire data. Genome-wide SNP genotypes for about 65% of the 666 donors were used in a later genetic analysis, which treated that subset as a discovery cohort. All discovery cohort repertoires had been generated using a single sequencing platform. Both class I and class II loci were covered by HLA typing, at four-digit resolution. Typing coverage differed by locus: A, B, C, DRB1 and DQB1 were typed in roughly 620-640 donors, DQA1 in 500 to 550, DPA1 in 600 to 610, and DPB1 in around 440. Roughly five DR-DQ haplotypes were treated as single units for association and clustering because of strong linkage in the cohort. Among 300 to 450 genotyped donors of the cohort, an average of approximately 230,000 unique TCR beta nucleotide sequences were sequenced per donor, roughly a sixth of them non-productive.

Library method: the immunoSEQ multiplex PCR assay. For the multiplex PCR, a mixture combining 60 forward primers for TCR Vbeta segments and 13 reverse primers for TCR Jbeta segments was used. A multiplex PCR assay on genomic DNA amplified the CDR3 region of rearranged TCR beta genes. Amplified TCR beta libraries were sequenced as 87-base-pair reads on the Illumina HiSeq System. In the source study's methods: In a later analysis, some 80 million unique TCR beta chains were counted across the roughly 670 repertoires, and around 10 million of these chains were shared by at least two donors. To remove PCR and sequencing errors, raw reads were error-corrected and collapsed into unique sequences using a nearest-neighbor algorithm that merged closely related sequences. To assign V, D and J gene segments, CDR3 sequences were aligned to IMGT reference sequences. For a sequence to be retained, at least a six-nucleotide match to both a V gene segment and a J gene segment was required. Rearrangements were classified as productive when the CDR3 lacked stop codons and remained in frame with V and J, and all other rearrangements were classified as non-productive. Following IMGT convention, CDR3 was defined as the stretch from the second conserved V-encoded cysteine up to the conserved J-encoded phenylalanine. Sequences without an unambiguous match to a single V gene segment were excluded from the earlier analysis of a few hundred of the donors. In an earlier analysis of approximately 590 of the donors, V segments were called functional above 56.7% productive rearrangements and were called segregating when the between-donor standard deviation exceeded 5%. To diagnose cytomegalovirus status from the catalog of TCR beta chain sequences, a statistical classification framework was built. A later analysis assigned V and J genes by comparing TCR nucleotide sequences with IMGT/GENE-DB human TR gene sequences. In a later analysis, CDR3 sequences and most-parsimonious VDJ recombination scenarios were assigned using the TCRdist pipeline. In a later analysis, each TCR beta chain was defined by its CDR3 amino acid sequence together with its V-gene family, and reads lacking a unique V-gene family were excluded. A later analysis removed nearly 600 highly shared, low-generation-probability nucleotide sequences to deal with suspected cross-contamination and a sequencing artifact. In a later analysis, a clonal expansion index for each public chain was calculated from normalized within-repertoire ranks of inferred template counts. Generation probabilities in a later analysis came from a VDJ recombination model fitted to out-of-frame rearrangements, and those results were checked against IGoR. In a later analysis, TCR-TCR, TCR-HLA and TCR-CMV co-occurrence was scored with hypergeometric tests, and a repertoire-size bias correction was applied to TCR pairs. To estimate false discovery rates, a later analysis permuted the HLA or CMV assignments 20 times. A later analysis grouped co-occurring TCRs with DBSCAN, adding TCRdist sequence similarity when clustering within HLA-allele-positive subsets. Repertoires with fewer than 30,000 or more than 120,000 public chains were left out of co-occurrence clustering, as were about five repertoires with anomalous nucleotide sharing. Sourced from immuneACCESS, this table was stored by TCRdb with only in-frame sequences that have V and J called. A share of the clones is absent; for the studies checked, an unresolved V gene accounts for under half, and the remainder has no known explanation. D and trimming come from the DNA, and the V and J calls and clone size come from that table. Across this sample there are about 130,000 clones, with 77% seen only once. 3.5% to 5% of the sample is in the top ten clones.

The cohort comprised several hundred healthy bone marrow donors. Cohort members were all nominally healthy when sampled, although unrecorded immune exposures were likely present. The donor tested CMV seropositive and was one of the 289 seropositive cohort members. A peripheral blood sample was collected from each donor, and TCR beta sequencing was performed on peripheral blood mononuclear cells. Genomic DNA was extracted from the blood cell samples with the Qiagen DNeasy Blood Extraction Kit. The germline V gene (reference sequence) gives CDR1 as LNHDA and CDR2 as SQIVND. The CDR3 goes from the cysteine to the phenylalanine over 16 residues. Of all the DNA, just the CDR3 is kept, 48 bases in frame from base 1. V is pruned by 3 bases and J by 0 bases, leaving 8 bases of the junction without a gene match. Here is what the overall study found, with its caveats: A cluster of highly shared sequence variants was judged likely to represent a technical artifact of the sequencing pipeline. Correlated functional status among segregating V segments might reflect linkage disequilibrium, but an unknown experimental factor could not be ruled out. Presence/absence analyses assumed roughly uniform sequencing depth across donors, an assumption that may not hold. Broadly in line with IMGT annotations, most TCR beta V segments showed up in productive rearrangements about 87% or about 30% of the time in an earlier analysis of several hundred of the donors. An association between a missense DCLRE1C variant and V-gene and J-gene trimming of TCR beta chains was found in a later genetic analysis and replicated in an independent cohort. Several of the top co-occurrence clusters appeared to be linked to parvovirus B19, influenza, CMV and Epstein-Barr virus, according to a later analysis. A further reported finding was that TCR beta sequences accurately predicted the HLA-A and HLA-B alleles for most subjects in the first cohort. Cytomegalovirus status was reported to be diagnosed by the classifier with high specificity and sensitivity in both the original and validation cohorts. A later analysis found that TCR association rates varied across HLA loci, with DRB1 alleles showing the most associated TCRs and HLA-C alleles the fewest. It was suggested by the authors that the approach could potentially be generalized to other disease states and immunological phenotypes. While some public TCRs were present in many individuals, most TCR sequences turned up only very rarely across donors. In vitro tests confirmed that a few of the cytomegalovirus-associated TCR beta chains recognize cytomegalovirus antigens. Because some donors lacked HLA typing at each locus, the association tests relied only on the typed subset. When HLA alleles, especially DR and DQ, strongly co-occurred, attributing TCR associations to individual alleles was difficult. A later genetic analysis reported fewer N-insertions in productive TCRs among donors in an Asian-associated ancestry cluster than the roughly 690-donor mean. Fewer than 20 rarely observed V segments, including chromosome 9 orphons, were excluded from the earlier analysis of several hundred of the donors because counts were too low. Compared with equally common non-associated chains, HLA-associated TCR beta chains in a later analysis were more clonally expanded and had lower generation probabilities. A total of 150 or so TCR beta chains were listed by the study as associated with cytomegalovirus. At a false discovery rate of 0.05, a later analysis linked about 16,000 TCR beta sequences to specific HLA alleles. Most CMV-associated TCR beta chains appeared to be HLA-restricted in a later analysis, and the HLA associations seemed to be driven largely by CMV exposure. Some IMGT-functional V segments, including TRBV6-2 and TRBV6-3, could not be told apart with the 87-base-pair reads, so those segments were excluded. For the cohort, immune exposure information was limited to CMV serostatus. The cohort was sequenced for TCR beta chains only, and without alpha or paired-chain data the features that could be detected were limited.

This clone has only a few counts. The antigen this receptor binds is unknown. Base quality data are lacking; no much larger clone is found one base away. This chain joins TRBV19 to TRBJ2-7; 7 central bases correspond to TRBD2. Sequencing was carried out using PBMCs. The TCR originated in a male donor in good health and CMV-seropositive. The sequence in DNA is TGTGCCAGTAGTATCACCCCCCAGCGGGGCTCCTACGAGCAGTACTTC. Its protein reads: CASSITPQRGSYEQYF. The full variable domain, completed from the reference TRBV19 and TRBJ2-7 proteins outside the CDR3, reads DGGITQSPKYLFRKEGQNVTLSCEQNLNHDAMYWYRQDPGQGLRLIYYSQIVNDFQKGDIAEGYSVSREKKESFPLTVTSAQKNPTAFYLCASSITPQRGSYEQYFGPGTRLTVT.